This T cell receptor (beta chain) was obtained from a study of radiotherapy plus CTLA-4 blockade in lung cancer. About the study: Objective responses arose in 15% to 20% of patients, and approximately 28% experienced disease control. Overall study results and limits: Dynamics of early blood T cell clones, together with interferon-beta, were reportedly the best predictors of response. TCR clones of tumor origin grew in blood after radiotherapy plus ipilimumab.

TCRdb's table, derived via immunoSEQ multiplex PCR, lists solely in-frame clones and lacks some. The data contain about 78,000 clones, around 84% of them singletons. Germline CDR1 reads SGHRS; CDR2 reads YFSETQ. Deletions cut 0 bases from V and 5 bases from J, with 5 bases between. The CDR3 extends over 13 amino acids. CTLA-4 blockade with ipilimumab, together with focal radiation, was given to patients with chemo-refractory metastatic non-small-cell lung cancer. Concerning this clone: Its antigen remains unidentified.

V usage is TRBV5-1 and J usage is TRBJ2-2, with unresolved D. The origin of this receptor is a human donor with non-small cell lung cancer who had stable disease on radiotherapy plus ipilimumab. The specimen was peripheral blood, collected from a patient treated with radiotherapy plus ipilimumab. In DNA form, the CDR3 reads TGCGCCAGCAGCTTGGAGGGAACCGGGGAGCTGTTTTTT. It encodes CASSLEGTGELFF.